These 10 T cell receptor beta chains were all obtained from the same sample, sequenced in a study of metastatic and nonmetastatic thyroid tumors. TCRdb redid the clone calls on the PCR reads using MiXCR. The sample contains over 25,000 clones, 7% to 9% of which appear only once. No patient received treatment before thyroid surgery. The sequenced material came from blood. The source of these receptors is a female donor with papillary thyroid cancer or a benign thyroid nodule (not recorded which). Some clones in this sample may be carry-over from other donors' samples.

There are many counts of this clone. The J gene is TRBJ2-2, the V gene TRBV13; 10 bases fit TRBD1. The CDR3 contains 17 residues. Germline V gene lookup returns CDR1 PRHDT and CDR2 FYEKMQ (reference sequence). The junction had 4 bases not matched to a gene; V was cut back by 0 bases and J by 3 bases. CDR3 DNA sequence: TGTGCCAGCAGCTTAGGAAGCGGGACAGGGGACACCGGGGAGCTGTTTTTT. It specifies CASSLGSGTGDTGELFF.

This clone has ten or more counts. This chain connects TRBV7-2 to TRBJ1-2; D unresolved. Germline-derived CDR1 and CDR2 are SGHTA and FQGNSA. There are 12 residues in the CDR3. Trimming removed 4 bases at V and 5 bases at J, with 8 bases between. In nucleotides, the CDR3 is TGTGCCAGCAGCTCCGACAAGTATGGCTACACCTTC. This sequence encodes CASSSDKYGYTF.

This clone was detected many times. V usage is TRBV12-3 or TRBV12-4 and J usage is TRBJ1-5; maybe TRBD1 (5 bases). The V and J ends lost 2 bases and 3 bases respectively, with 11 bases between them. The CDR3 is made up of 15 amino acids. This chain's CDR3 is CASSLSAQVNQPQHF. Written as DNA, the CDR3 is TGTGCCAGCAGTTTATCCGCACAGGTCAATCAGCCCCAGCATTTT.

This clone was observed many times. This chain uses TRBV24-1 with TRBJ1-6; 8 bases fit TRBD1. V lost 2 bases and J lost 7; bases outside the gene matches: 6. This CDR3 comprises 16 residues. In germline, CDR1 is KGHDR, CDR2 SFDVKD. The CDR3 reads CATSDSRTGTNSPLHF. CDR3 nucleotide sequence: TGTGCCACCAGTGATTCCAGGACAGGGACCAATTCACCCCTCCACTTT.

The table lists this clone with many counts. The genes are TRBV20-1 and TRBJ2-7; D might be TRBD1 (6 bases). Trimming took 6 bases from V and 2 from J, leaving 11 bases between them. Germline V CDR1 and CDR2: DFQATT, SNEGSKA (reference sequence). CDR3 length equals 12 residues. CDR3 loop: CSAAGQTYEQYF. The CDR3 DNA sequence: TGCAGTGCCGCCGGACAGACCTACGAGCAGTACTTC.

This clone came up a few times. The chain is built from TRBV6-1 and TRBJ2-7, with 10 nucleotides matching TRBD2. The CDR3 is made up of 16 amino acids. With V trimmed by 5 bases and J by 3 bases, 10 bases remained unmatched. CDR1 is MNHNS, CDR2 SASEGT, per germline. CDR3 in amino acids: CASSSGTLAGVYEQYF. Here the CDR3 DNA reads TGTGCCAGCAGTTCCGGGACTCTAGCGGGGGTCTACGAGCAGTACTTC.

This clone showed up many times. J is TRBJ2-3 and V is TRBV4-3; 7 bases align to TRBD1. The trim removed 0 bases at V and 2 bases at J, leaving 8 bases unmatched. Germline CDR1 reads LGHNA; CDR2 reads YSLEER. This CDR3 spans 17 amino acids. The CDR3 DNA is TGCGCCAGCAGCCAAGATTTCACAGGGGTCAACACAGATACGCAGTATTTT. The encoded protein is CASSQDFTGVNTDTQYF.

This chain joins TRBV6-2 or TRBV6-3 and TRBJ2-2; TRBD2 might be the D (5 bases). This CDR3 has 13 amino acids. Germline CDR1 MNHEY, CDR2 SVGEGT. With 4 bases removed from V and 8 bases from J, the gap between germline ends came to 11 bases. The CDR3 spells CASSSSGGGELFF. In nucleotides, the CDR3 is TGTGCCAGCAGTTCCAGCGGTGGTGGGGAGCTGTTTTTT.

In this sample, this clone turned up many times. This chain joins TRBV27 and TRBJ2-7; D may be TRBD2 (6 bases). Trimming pared 2 bases from V and 4 bases from J, leaving 15 bases between. The CDR3 has 15 residues. Germline-derived CDR1 and CDR2 are MNHEY and SMNVEV (reference sequence). The CDR3 region is CASSLGRGLRYEQYF. In DNA form, the CDR3 reads TGTGCCAGCAGTTTAGGTCGGGGACTTCGATACGAGCAGTACTTC.

In this sample, this clone turned up many times. The V gene is TRBV20-1, the J gene TRBJ2-1; maybe TRBD2 (7 bases). V lost 5 bases to trimming and J lost 5 bases, with 22 bases between them. This CDR3 is built from 16 residues. Germline V CDR1 and CDR2: DFQATT, SNEGSKA (reference sequence). CDR3 coding DNA: TGCAGTGCTGGAGGAGGGTCGGGGGGCCGGAACAATGAGCAGTTCTTC. This gives the protein CSAGGGSGGRNNEQFF.